The source of this TCR beta chain is a study of Graves' ophthalmopathy and Graves' hyperthyroidism. This CDR3 is built from 15 residues. Germline CDR1 and CDR2: MNHNS and SASEGT. The V and J ends lost 6 bases and 6 bases respectively, with 18 bases between them. Certain patients were not enrolled. These were patients with other autoimmune diseases, uncontrolled infections, pregnancy or lactation. The evidence that diagnosis relied on was clinical symptoms, serum thyroxine, TRAb, thyroid ultrasound and orbital computed tomography. Fresh peripheral blood (approximately 10 ml) yielded the PBMCs. In the case of this clonotype: Its antigen is not identified.

Study-wide results and caveats: Most expanded clonotypes from thyroid (those above 0.001 frequency) were also found in blood.

Amplification of TCR beta CDR3 regions used RNA transcripts. The first-round RT-PCR employed HTBI primers together with the Qiagen OneStep RT-PCR kit. A multiplex PCR was then performed as the second round. TCRdb recomputed calls from the multiplex PCR reads with MiXCR, one row per CDR3 protein. The data hold a few hundred thousand distinct CDR3 sequences, with 17% observed a single time. The receptor's source is an adult woman with stable Graves' hyperthyroidism. The rearrangement links TRBV6-1 to TRBJ1-5; possibly TRBD1 for D (6 bases). Sequenced: peripheral blood. CDR3 sequence: CASRDTGSLSQPQHF. CDR3 sequence (DNA): TGTGCCAGCAGAGACACAGGGTCGTTATCTCAGCCCCAGCATTTT.